This T cell receptor beta chain was identified during a study of blood T cell repertoires in COVID-19. This CDR3 region has 14 residues. Germline V CDR1 and CDR2: SSHAT, FNYEAQ (reference sequence). Comments on this clone: One junction end disagrees with the germline gene, perhaps due to a read error.

Under the authors' procedure: Reference gene primer amplification yielded estimated nucleated cell counts. Assay used: immunoSEQ multiplex PCR; TCRdb lists only in-frame clones, some missing. V and J calls and clone size come straight from that table; D and trimming were deduced from the DNA. The repertoire holds over 40,000 clones, with just over 85% as singletons. Sequencing was carried out using peripheral blood. This chain connects TRBV7-7 to TRBJ2-5, with D maybe TRBD1 (5 bases). The TCR sequence derives from an older man with acute or convalescent COVID-19. The DNA of the CDR3 is TGTGCTAGCAGCCTCAGCAGGGTGTTGGAGACCCAGTACTTC. This codes for CASSLSRVLETQYF. The full variable domain, its missing parts supplied by reference TRBV7-7 and TRBJ2-5, is GAGVSQSPRYKVTKRGQDVTLRCDPISSHATLYWYQQALGQGPEFLTYFNYEAQPDKSGLPSDRFSAERPEGSISTLTIQRTEQRDSAMYRCASSLSRVLETQYFGPGTRLLVL.